These T cell receptor beta chains were read from a single sample in a study of blood T cells in healthy people across ages. TCRdb re-analysed the 5' RACE reads in MiXCR, keeping a single row per CDR3 protein. The sample has 850,000 to 950,000 distinct CDR3 sequences, more than 25% seen once. Material: blood. These receptors came from a woman of 80 years or more in good health. Both conserved end residues are part of each CDR3. A D gene is named only where the DNA matches it firmly. Clone size is not always given. Where it is, it says once, few, many or a class for expanded clones.

D gene: .
CDR3 length: 12
V gene: TRBV7-9
clone size: .
J gene: TRBJ2-1
CDR3 protein: CASSSIGHEQFF
CDR3 DNA: TGTGCCAGCAGTTCTATTGGCCATGAGCAGTTCTTC

D gene: TRBD2
CDR3 length: 17
V gene: TRBV11-2
clone size: .
J gene: TRBJ2-3
CDR3 protein: CASSLVGTSGGRDTQYF
CDR3 DNA: TGTGCCAGCAGCTTAGTTGGGACTAGCGGGGGTCGGGATACGCAGTATTTT

D gene: TRBD1
CDR3 length: 14
V gene: TRBV6-6
clone size: few
J gene: TRBJ1-5
CDR3 protein: CASSYATGLSPQHF
CDR3 DNA: TGTGCCAGCAGTTATGCGACAGGGTTATCGCCCCAGCATTTT

D gene: .
CDR3 length: 13
V gene: TRBV5-1
clone size: many
J gene: TRBJ2-3
CDR3 protein: CANTRDSTDTQYF
CDR3 DNA: TGCGCCAATACCAGGGATAGCACAGATACGCAGTATTTT

D gene: .
CDR3 length: 11
V gene: TRBV6-2/TRBV6-3
clone size: .
J gene: TRBJ1-1
CDR3 protein: CASEENTEAFF
CDR3 DNA: TGTGCCAGCGAAGAGAACACTGAAGCTTTCTTT

D gene: .
CDR3 length: 13
V gene: TRBV15
clone size: few
J gene: TRBJ1-1
CDR3 protein: CATSSDRNTEAFF
CDR3 DNA: TGTGCCACCAGCAGTGACAGAAACACTGAAGCTTTCTTT

D gene: .
CDR3 length: 12
V gene: TRBV20-1
clone size: many
J gene: TRBJ2-5
CDR3 protein: CSAVWQKKTQYF
CDR3 DNA: TGCAGTGCTGTTTGGCAGAAGAAGACCCAGTACTTC

D gene: TRBD2
CDR3 length: 13
V gene: TRBV11-2
clone size: many
J gene: TRBJ2-1
CDR3 protein: CASSLERGFGQFF
CDR3 DNA: TGTGCCAGCAGCTTAGAGCGGGGGTTCGGGCAGTTCTTC

D gene: .
CDR3 length: 16
V gene: TRBV12-3/TRBV12-4
clone size: many
J gene: TRBJ2-4
CDR3 protein: CASSPRQVLAKNIQYF
CDR3 DNA: TGTGCCAGCAGTCCACGACAGGTACTAGCCAAAAACATTCAGTACTTC

D gene: .
CDR3 length: 15
V gene: TRBV21-1
clone size: few
J gene: TRBJ2-5
CDR3 protein: CASSMDVFKGETQYF
CDR3 DNA: TGTGCCAGCAGCATGGATGTGTTCAAGGGAGAGACCCAGTACTTC

D gene: .
CDR3 length: 15
V gene: TRBV7-2
clone size: many
J gene: TRBJ2-4
CDR3 protein: CASSSRVQGKNIQYF
CDR3 DNA: TGTGCCAGCAGCTCCCGAGTTCAAGGCAAAAACATTCAGTACTTC

D gene: TRBD2
CDR3 length: 16
V gene: TRBV10-3
clone size: .
J gene: TRBJ2-1
CDR3 protein: CAIGDFSNGGSNEQFF
CDR3 DNA: TGTGCCATCGGTGATTTTTCTAACGGCGGGAGCAATGAGCAGTTCTTC

D gene: TRBD1
CDR3 length: 15
V gene: TRBV19
clone size: .
J gene: TRBJ2-3
CDR3 protein: CASSMLGTGRDTQYF
CDR3 DNA: TGTGCCAGTAGTATGCTCGGGACAGGGAGGGATACGCAGTATTTT

D gene: .
CDR3 length: 16
V gene: TRBV4-2
clone size: many
J gene: TRBJ1-6
CDR3 protein: CASSQDWAGSNSPLHF
CDR3 DNA: TGTGCCAGCAGCCAAGATTGGGCCGGTTCGAATTCACCCCTCCACTTT

D gene: TRBD2
CDR3 length: 16
V gene: TRBV4-1
clone size: .
J gene: TRBJ2-1
CDR3 protein: CASSHLAGGIYNEQFF
CDR3 DNA: TGCGCCAGCAGCCACTTAGCGGGAGGAATCTACAATGAGCAGTTCTTC

D gene: TRBD2
CDR3 length: 18
V gene: TRBV15
clone size: many
J gene: TRBJ2-3
CDR3 protein: CATSRSRIAGGPKDTQYF
CDR3 DNA: TGTGCCACCAGCAGGTCAAGAATAGCGGGGGGGCCGAAAGATACGCAGTATTTT

D gene: TRBD1
CDR3 length: 16
V gene: TRBV28
clone size: .
J gene: TRBJ2-7
CDR3 protein: CASISPRDRANYEQYF
CDR3 DNA: TGTGCCAGCATCTCGCCCCGGGACAGGGCTAACTACGAGCAGTACTTC

D gene: TRBD1
CDR3 length: 14
V gene: TRBV7-9
clone size: many
J gene: TRBJ2-7
CDR3 protein: CASRRQGETYEQYF
CDR3 DNA: TGTGCCAGCAGAAGGCAGGGGGAGACCTACGAGCAGTACTTC

D gene: TRBD1
CDR3 length: 14
V gene: TRBV29-1
clone size: .
J gene: TRBJ2-7
CDR3 protein: CSAGRDRGSYEQYF
CDR3 DNA: TGCAGCGCCGGCCGGGACAGGGGATCTTACGAGCAGTACTTC

D gene: .
CDR3 length: 16
V gene: TRBV6-2/TRBV6-3
clone size: many
J gene: TRBJ2-3
CDR3 protein: CASSYSRGTSTDTQYF
CDR3 DNA: TGTGCCAGCAGTTACTCGAGGGGGACTAGCACAGATACGCAGTATTTT

D gene: TRBD1
CDR3 length: 17
V gene: TRBV30
clone size: few
J gene: TRBJ2-6
CDR3 protein: CAWSVQGQTSGANVLTF
CDR3 DNA: TGTGCCTGGAGCGTACAGGGACAGACCTCTGGGGCCAACGTCCTGACTTTC

D gene: .
CDR3 length: 14
V gene: TRBV5-1
clone size: many
J gene: TRBJ1-2
CDR3 protein: CASSGDGSNYGYTF
CDR3 DNA: TGCGCCAGCAGCGGGGACGGCTCTAACTATGGCTACACCTTC

D gene: .
CDR3 length: 13
V gene: TRBV20-1
clone size: few
J gene: TRBJ1-1
CDR3 protein: CSARSPVDTEAFF
CDR3 DNA: TGCAGTGCTAGGTCGCCAGTGGACACTGAAGCTTTCTTT

D gene: .
CDR3 length: 17
V gene: TRBV24-1
clone size: .
J gene: TRBJ1-5
CDR3 protein: CATSDSSVSGDNQPQHF
CDR3 DNA: TGTGCCACCAGTGATTCTTCCGTATCTGGGGACAATCAGCCCCAGCATTTT

D gene: .
CDR3 length: 14
V gene: TRBV12-3/TRBV12-4
clone size: many
J gene: TRBJ2-3
CDR3 protein: CASSRDSPPDTQYF
CDR3 DNA: TGTGCCAGCAGTCGGGACTCCCCCCCAGATACGCAGTATTTT

D gene: .
CDR3 length: 16
V gene: TRBV7-2
clone size: many
J gene: TRBJ2-1
CDR3 protein: CASSLGVGQGVYEQFF
CDR3 DNA: TGTGCCAGCAGCTTAGGGGTCGGGCAGGGTGTCTATGAGCAGTTCTTC

D gene: .
CDR3 length: 16
V gene: TRBV5-6
clone size: few
J gene: TRBJ1-2
CDR3 protein: CASSLEGPWANYGYTF
CDR3 DNA: TGTGCCAGCAGCTTGGAAGGGCCTTGGGCTAACTATGGCTACACCTTC

D gene: .
CDR3 length: 14
V gene: TRBV7-2
clone size: many
J gene: TRBJ2-3
CDR3 protein: CASSLGGVTDTQYF
CDR3 DNA: TGTGCCAGCAGCTTAGGCGGGGTCACAGATACGCAGTATTTT

D gene: TRBD1
CDR3 length: 16
V gene: TRBV5-1
clone size: .
J gene: TRBJ1-1
CDR3 protein: CASSLAGGQAHTEAFF
CDR3 DNA: TGCGCCAGCAGCTTGGCCGGGGGACAGGCGCACACTGAAGCTTTCTTT

D gene: .
CDR3 length: 14
V gene: TRBV5-1
clone size: few
J gene: TRBJ2-1
CDR3 protein: CASSSQGGYNEQFF
CDR3 DNA: TGCGCCAGCAGCTCTCAGGGGGGTTACAATGAGCAGTTCTTC

D gene: .
CDR3 length: 15
V gene: TRBV7-9
clone size: .
J gene: TRBJ1-1
CDR3 protein: CASSSSSSTNTEAFF
CDR3 DNA: TGTGCCAGCAGTTCCTCATCCTCAACGAACACTGAAGCTTTCTTT

D gene: .
CDR3 length: 14
V gene: TRBV6-2/TRBV6-3
clone size: .
J gene: TRBJ1-5
CDR3 protein: CASSDGQRNQPQHF
CDR3 DNA: TGTGCCAGCAGTGACGGACAGCGTAATCAGCCCCAGCATTTT

D gene: TRBD2
CDR3 length: 16
V gene: TRBV5-1
clone size: .
J gene: TRBJ2-5
CDR3 protein: CASSREASGGQETRYF
CDR3 DNA: TGCGCCAGCAGTCGGGAGGCTAGCGGGGGCCAAGAGACCCGGTACTTC

D gene: .
CDR3 length: 13
V gene: TRBV27
clone size: .
J gene: TRBJ2-1
CDR3 protein: CASRFSGGNEQFF
CDR3 DNA: TGTGCCAGCAGGTTTTCAGGGGGGAATGAGCAGTTCTTC

D gene: .
CDR3 length: 16
V gene: TRBV11-2
clone size: .
J gene: TRBJ2-2
CDR3 protein: CASSPLGGRRTGELFF
CDR3 DNA: TGTGCCAGCAGTCCGCTAGGGGGGCGGAGAACCGGGGAGCTGTTTTTT

D gene: .
CDR3 length: 13
V gene: TRBV25-1
clone size: .
J gene: TRBJ2-7
CDR3 protein: CASSGPLKNTQYF
CDR3 DNA: TGTGCCAGCAGTGGGCCTCTCAAAAACACTCAGTACTTC

D gene: TRBD1
CDR3 length: 11
V gene: TRBV10-3
clone size: few
J gene: TRBJ2-5
CDR3 protein: CAVGTEKTQYF
CDR3 DNA: TGTGCCGTAGGGACAGAGAAGACCCAGTACTTC

D gene: .
CDR3 length: 16
V gene: TRBV6-2/TRBV6-3
clone size: many
J gene: TRBJ2-2
CDR3 protein: CASSYPITGIAGELFF
CDR3 DNA: TGTGCCAGCAGTTACCCCATCACGGGGATCGCCGGGGAGCTGTTTTTT

D gene: TRBD1
CDR3 length: 16
V gene: TRBV12-3/TRBV12-4
clone size: many
J gene: TRBJ2-7
CDR3 protein: CASSFLAGQVGYEQYF
CDR3 DNA: TGTGCCAGCAGTTTCCTCGCAGGACAGGTTGGGTACGAGCAGTACTTC

D gene: TRBD1
CDR3 length: 22
V gene: TRBV6-5
clone size: .
J gene: TRBJ1-2
CDR3 protein: CASSYSQGGSVLSSHSNYGYTF
CDR3 DNA: TGTGCCAGCAGTTACTCTCAGGGGGGCAGTGTACTTAGTAGTCATTCTAACTATGGCTACACCTTC

D gene: .
CDR3 length: 14
V gene: TRBV10-2
clone size: .
J gene: TRBJ2-2
CDR3 protein: CASRPQGNTGELFF
CDR3 DNA: TGCGCCAGCAGGCCGCAAGGAAACACCGGGGAGCTGTTTTTT

D gene: .
CDR3 length: 13
V gene: TRBV25-1
clone size: .
J gene: TRBJ2-7
CDR3 protein: CASRSPGISEQYF
CDR3 DNA: TGTGCCAGCAGGTCTCCAGGGATAAGCGAGCAGTACTTC

D gene: TRBD1
CDR3 length: 14
V gene: TRBV6-2/TRBV6-3
clone size: .
J gene: TRBJ2-2
CDR3 protein: CASKSTGDTGELFF
CDR3 DNA: TGTGCCAGCAAGTCGACAGGGGACACCGGGGAGCTGTTTTTT

D gene: .
CDR3 length: 14
V gene: TRBV5-1
clone size: many
J gene: TRBJ2-3
CDR3 protein: CASSQAVGTDTQYF
CDR3 DNA: TGCGCCAGCAGCCAGGCCGTGGGAACAGATACGCAGTATTTT

D gene: .
CDR3 length: 16
V gene: TRBV7-9
clone size: .
J gene: TRBJ1-4
CDR3 protein: CTSSPDGFRDKRELFF
CDR3 DNA: TGTACCAGCAGCCCCGATGGGTTTAGGGACAAGAGGGAACTGTTTTTT

D gene: .
CDR3 length: 16
V gene: TRBV20-1
clone size: few
J gene: TRBJ2-5
CDR3 protein: CSARDRGLAAIETQYF
CDR3 DNA: TGCAGTGCCCGGGACAGGGGACTAGCGGCGATTGAGACCCAGTACTTC

D gene: TRBD1
CDR3 length: 14
V gene: TRBV12-3/TRBV12-4
clone size: many
J gene: TRBJ1-4
CDR3 protein: CASTIGQGHEKLFF
CDR3 DNA: TGTGCCAGCACTATCGGACAGGGGCATGAAAAACTGTTTTTT

D gene: .
CDR3 length: 14
V gene: TRBV7-2
clone size: many
J gene: TRBJ2-3
CDR3 protein: CASSPTGRGDTQYF
CDR3 DNA: TGTGCCAGCAGCCCCACAGGCCGGGGGGATACGCAGTATTTT

D gene: .
CDR3 length: 14
V gene: TRBV27
clone size: .
J gene: TRBJ2-2
CDR3 protein: CASSFFGEIGELFF
CDR3 DNA: TGTGCCAGCAGTTTTTTCGGGGAAATTGGGGAGCTGTTTTTT

D gene: TRBD1
CDR3 length: 15
V gene: TRBV14
clone size: many
J gene: TRBJ2-4
CDR3 protein: CASSRRTGSGNIQYF
CDR3 DNA: TGTGCCAGCAGCCGGAGGACAGGGAGCGGGAACATTCAGTACTTC

D gene: .
CDR3 length: 13
V gene: TRBV18
clone size: .
J gene: TRBJ2-4
CDR3 protein: CASSPRMQVEQYF
CDR3 DNA: TGTGCCAGCTCACCCCGCATGCAGGTGGAGCAGTACTTC

D gene: TRBD1
CDR3 length: 13
V gene: TRBV20-1
clone size: .
J gene: TRBJ2-7
CDR3 protein: CSANPGQGGIQYF
CDR3 DNA: TGCAGTGCTAATCCGGGACAGGGTGGGATTCAGTACTTC

D gene: .
CDR3 length: 15
V gene: TRBV18
clone size: .
J gene: TRBJ2-3
CDR3 protein: CASSPQLALTDTRYF
CDR3 DNA: TGTGCCAGCTCACCACAGTTAGCCCTCACCGATACGCGGTATTTT

D gene: .
CDR3 length: 12
V gene: TRBV2
clone size: .
J gene: TRBJ2-3
CDR3 protein: CASRSGEGTQYF
CDR3 DNA: TGTGCCAGCAGATCAGGGGAGGGTACGCAGTATTTT

D gene: TRBD1
CDR3 length: 15
V gene: TRBV19
clone size: many
J gene: TRBJ2-1
CDR3 protein: CASSLDRGQVNEQFF
CDR3 DNA: TGTGCCAGTAGCTTAGACAGGGGGCAAGTAAATGAGCAGTTCTTC

D gene: TRBD2
CDR3 length: 16
V gene: TRBV11-2
clone size: many
J gene: TRBJ2-3
CDR3 protein: CASSSRLAGASDTQYF
CDR3 DNA: TGTGCCAGCAGCTCGCGACTAGCGGGTGCGTCGGATACGCAGTATTTT

D gene: .
CDR3 length: 11
V gene: TRBV29-1
clone size: many
J gene: TRBJ2-2
CDR3 protein: CSVGNTGELFF
CDR3 DNA: TGCAGCGTTGGTAACACCGGGGAGCTGTTTTTT

D gene: .
CDR3 length: 15
V gene: TRBV12-3/TRBV12-4
clone size: .
J gene: TRBJ2-6
CDR3 protein: CASRGDNSGANVLTF
CDR3 DNA: TGTGCCAGCAGAGGGGACAACTCTGGGGCCAACGTCCTGACTTTC

D gene: .
CDR3 length: 15
V gene: TRBV20-1
clone size: .
J gene: TRBJ2-1
CDR3 protein: CSARESGGDHNEQFF
CDR3 DNA: TGCAGTGCTAGAGAGTCAGGGGGGGACCACAATGAGCAGTTCTTC

D gene: TRBD1
CDR3 length: 14
V gene: TRBV10-3
clone size: many
J gene: TRBJ2-5
CDR3 protein: CAISGSGGVETQYF
CDR3 DNA: TGTGCCATCAGTGGGTCAGGGGGCGTCGAGACCCAGTACTTC